This TCR beta chain was obtained from a study of blood T cell repertoires in COVID-19. CDR1 LGHNT and CDR2 FRNRAP come from the germline V gene. The CDR3 length is 14 residues. V lost 6 bases and J lost 1; bases outside the gene matches: 3. Here immunoSEQ multiplex PCR was the method, and the copy in TCRdb shows in-frame clones only, minus some. The top ten clones hold roughly 3.7% of a sample with roughly 390,000 clones, roughly 85% of them seen once. Sequencing was carried out using peripheral blood. The clonotype was recovered from a woman aged 18-29 years with acute or convalescent COVID-19. This sequence joins TRBV12-5 and TRBJ2-1, with 7 bases identical to TRBD2. The CDR3 bases are TGTGCTAGTGGGGGGGAGGGATCCTACAATGAGCAGTTCTTC. Its translation: CASGGEGSYNEQFF.